The entry below describes one T cell receptor (beta chain). The sample comes from a study of cytomegalovirus exposure and HLA in healthy donors. Study-wide context: In a previous analysis, about 100 million unique TCR beta sequences were found from 170 million or so T cells.

Primers for the PCR totalled 60 Vbeta and 13 Jbeta. The assay was immunoSEQ multiplex PCR, and TCRdb's table has in-frame clones only and misses some. The sample holds approximately 110,000 clones. Each donor's status was that of a healthy bone marrow donor. The CDR3 is made up of 14 amino acids. V was pared by 5 bases and J by 5 bases, with 15 bases between. From germline, CDR1 is SEHNR and CDR2 FQNEAQ (reference sequence). The J gene is TRBJ1-1, the V gene TRBV7-9, with D possibly TRBD1 on 5 matching bases. This TCR was sampled from a man aged 25-45 years in good health and CMV-seronegative. The sequenced material came from PBMCs. The CDR3: CASSPIGGSTEAFF. In nucleotides, the CDR3 is TGTGCCAGCAGCCCGATCGGGGGGAGTACTGAAGCTTTCTTT.